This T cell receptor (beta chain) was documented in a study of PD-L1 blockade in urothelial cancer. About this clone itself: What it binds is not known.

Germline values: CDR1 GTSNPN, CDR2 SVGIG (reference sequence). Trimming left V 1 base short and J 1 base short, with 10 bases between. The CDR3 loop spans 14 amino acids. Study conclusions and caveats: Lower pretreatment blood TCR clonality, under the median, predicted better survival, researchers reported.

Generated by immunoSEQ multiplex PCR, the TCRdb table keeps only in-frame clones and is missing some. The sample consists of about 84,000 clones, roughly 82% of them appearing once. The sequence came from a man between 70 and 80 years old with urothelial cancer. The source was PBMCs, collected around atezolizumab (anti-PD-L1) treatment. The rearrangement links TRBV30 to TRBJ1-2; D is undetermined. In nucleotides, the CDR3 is TGTGCCTGGAGTGAGGCAGGATTTAACTATGGCTACACCTTC. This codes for CAWSEAGFNYGYTF.